The sequence of this T cell receptor (beta chain) was determined in a study of identical twins. Study observations and caveats: Excess sharing between twins was weaker in beta out-of-frame sequences. A partial confounding effect on zero-insertion analyses could come from invariant MAIT and iNKT cells.

The CDR3 length is 15 residues. Trimming took off 2 bases at V and 3 bases at J, with 10 bases between the two ends. Germline V gives CDR1 SEHNR, CDR2 FQNEAQ (reference sequence). There are a few counts of this clonotype. Its target is unknown. A universal primer site was incorporated via template switching, and the cDNA contained unique molecular identifiers. TCRdb processed the 5' RACE reads anew with MiXCR; each CDR3 protein has one entry. The top ten clones hold 1.5% to 2% of a sample with hundreds of thousands of distinct CDR3 sequences, 6.1% of them seen once. The origin of this receptor is a man younger than 35 in good health. The chain employs TRBV7-9 and TRBJ2-2; D is perhaps TRBD1 (6 bases). The sample comprised naive T cells sorted from blood. The CDR3 region is CASSLTDSYTGELFF. CDR3 nucleotide sequence: TGTGCCAGCAGCTTAACGGACAGCTACACCGGGGAGCTGTTTTTT.